This T cell receptor beta chain was found in a study of T-cell memory formation after mild COVID-19. Study conclusions and caveats: The study found contracting CD4+ clones mainly in CM and EM and contracting CD8+ clones in EMRA. Unconfirmed was the SARS-CoV-2 specificity of second-wave clones that peaked on day 37.

V shed 5 bases and J shed 9 bases, with 14 bases lying between them. Germline CDR1 and CDR2: LGHDT and YNNKEL (reference sequence). This CDR3 has 13 residues. Notes on this clonotype: The antigen is unknown.

TCRdb independently ran MiXCR on the 5' RACE reads; one entry per CDR3 protein. This sample carries just under 350,000 distinct CDR3 sequences, about an eighth of them seen once, and the ten largest clones take 20% to 25%. Sequencing was carried out using PBMCs or a T cell subset sorted from them (not recorded which). This receptor was taken from a man aged 18 to 35 who had mild COVID-19 (a few samples of this study predate the infection). Cell type and time point are not known. The chain couples TRBV3-1 to TRBJ2-1, with a tentative D call TRBD1 (6 bases). The CDR3 is CASSSATGIEQFF. CDR3 DNA sequence: TGTGCCAGCAGCTCCGCGACAGGTATTGAGCAGTTCTTC.